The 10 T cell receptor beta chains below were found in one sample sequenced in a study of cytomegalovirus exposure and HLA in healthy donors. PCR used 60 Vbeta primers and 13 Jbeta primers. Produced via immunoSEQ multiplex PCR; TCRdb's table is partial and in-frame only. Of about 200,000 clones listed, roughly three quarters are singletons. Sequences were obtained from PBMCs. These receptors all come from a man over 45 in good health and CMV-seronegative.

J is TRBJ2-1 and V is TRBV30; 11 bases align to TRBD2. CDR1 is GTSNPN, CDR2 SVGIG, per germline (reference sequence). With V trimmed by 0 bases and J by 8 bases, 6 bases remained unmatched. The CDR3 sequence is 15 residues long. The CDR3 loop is CAWSVLAGAVDEQFF. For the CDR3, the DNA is TGTGCCTGGAGTGTACTAGCGGGAGCCGTCGATGAGCAGTTCTTC.

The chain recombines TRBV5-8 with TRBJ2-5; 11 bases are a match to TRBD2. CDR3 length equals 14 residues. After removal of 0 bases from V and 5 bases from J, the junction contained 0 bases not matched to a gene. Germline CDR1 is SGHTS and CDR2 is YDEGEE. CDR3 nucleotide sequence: TGTGCCAGCAGCTTGGGACTAGCGGGGGAGACCCAGTACTTC. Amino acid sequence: CASSLGLAGETQYF.

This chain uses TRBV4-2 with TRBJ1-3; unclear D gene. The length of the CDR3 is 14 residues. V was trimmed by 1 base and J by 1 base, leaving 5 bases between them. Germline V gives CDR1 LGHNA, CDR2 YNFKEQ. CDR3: CASSQGYSGNTIYF. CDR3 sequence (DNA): TGTGCCAGCAGCCAAGGTTATTCTGGAAACACCATATATTTT.

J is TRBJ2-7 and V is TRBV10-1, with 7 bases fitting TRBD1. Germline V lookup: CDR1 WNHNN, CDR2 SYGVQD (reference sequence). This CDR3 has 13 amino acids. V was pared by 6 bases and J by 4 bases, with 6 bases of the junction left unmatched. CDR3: CASRTGKGYEQYF. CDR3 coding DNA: TGCGCCAGCAGGACAGGGAAGGGGTACGAGCAGTACTTC.

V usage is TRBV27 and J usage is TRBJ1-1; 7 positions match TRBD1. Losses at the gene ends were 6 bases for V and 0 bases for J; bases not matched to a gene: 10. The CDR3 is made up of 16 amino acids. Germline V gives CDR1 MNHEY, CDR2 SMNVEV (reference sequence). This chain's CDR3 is CASRPRDSYMNTEAFF. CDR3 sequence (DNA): TGTGCCAGCAGGCCCCGGGACAGTTATATGAACACTGAAGCTTTCTTT.

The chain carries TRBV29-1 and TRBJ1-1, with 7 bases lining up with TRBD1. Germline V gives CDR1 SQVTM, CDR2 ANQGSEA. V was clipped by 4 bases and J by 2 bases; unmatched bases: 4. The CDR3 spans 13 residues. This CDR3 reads CSVADRVNTEAFF. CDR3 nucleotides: TGCAGCGTTGCCGACAGGGTCAACACTGAAGCTTTCTTT.

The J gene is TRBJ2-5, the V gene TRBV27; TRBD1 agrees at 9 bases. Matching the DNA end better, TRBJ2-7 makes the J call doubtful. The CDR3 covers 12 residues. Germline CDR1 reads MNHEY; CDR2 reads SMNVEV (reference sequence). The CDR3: CASWDRAYEQYF. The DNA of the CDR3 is TGTGCCAGCTGGGACAGGGCCTACGAGCAGTACTTC.

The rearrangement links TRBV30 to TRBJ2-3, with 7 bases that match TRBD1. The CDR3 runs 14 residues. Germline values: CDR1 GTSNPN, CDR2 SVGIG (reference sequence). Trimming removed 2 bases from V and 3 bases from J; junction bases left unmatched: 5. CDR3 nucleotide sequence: TGTGCCTGGAGTTCGACAGGGCGGACAGATACGCAGTATTTT. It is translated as CAWSSTGRTDTQYF.

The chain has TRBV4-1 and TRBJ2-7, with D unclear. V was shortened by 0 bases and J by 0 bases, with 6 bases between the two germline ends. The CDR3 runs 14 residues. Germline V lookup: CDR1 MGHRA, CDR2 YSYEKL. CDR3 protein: CASSQDFSSYEQYF. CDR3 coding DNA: TGCGCCAGCAGCCAAGACTTCAGCTCCTACGAGCAGTACTTC.

The CDR3 DNA reads as TGTGCCAGCAGTTTACTTCCCTACAATGAGCAGTTCTTC. It is translated as CASSLLPYNEQFF. This chain connects TRBV28 to TRBJ2-1; no firm D call. Germline V gene sequence: CDR1 MDHEN, CDR2 SYDVKM. V lost 2 bases and J lost 2, with 4 bases in between. The CDR3 contains 13 residues.